This T cell receptor (beta chain) comes out of a study of blood T cell repertoires in COVID-19. In the study's own analysis: It was from reference gene primer amplification that nucleated cell counts were estimated. Clones were read by immunoSEQ multiplex PCR, and TCRdb kept only the in-frame ones, dropping some. The D gene and trimming were derived from the DNA, and the V and J assignments and clone size from that table. The profile shows about 140,000 clones, about 87% of them singletons. V gave up 3 bases and J gave up 0 bases, with 13 bases separating them. The CDR3 contains 16 residues. Germline lookup yields CDR1 SGHDN and CDR2 FVKESK.

The sequenced sample consisted of peripheral blood. This TCR derives from a human donor in a cohort sampled during active COVID-19. The chain uses TRBV14 and TRBJ2-3, with D perhaps TRBD2 (5 bases). The CDR3 DNA is TGTGCCAGCAGCCACGACGGAGCGGAAAGCACAGATACGCAGTATTTT. Residues: CASSHDGAESTDTQYF.